The present T cell receptor (beta chain) was sequenced within a study of T cell responses to AZD1222 COVID-19 vaccine. Points from the study as a whole: Compared with day 0, the breadth and depth of the Spike-specific TCR repertoire rose significantly after two doses of AZD1222.

This CDR3 region has 18 residues. Trimming removed 2 bases from V and 8 bases from J; junction bases left unmatched: 17. The V gene's germline CDR1 is KGHSH and CDR2 LQKENI. Using immunoSEQ multiplex PCR, the repertoire was profiled, and TCRdb retains in-frame clones only, with some absent. Found here are more than 85,000 clones, approximately 90% of them singletons; the top ten hold about 2.5%. As concerns this clone: The target antigen is unknown.

Specimen: peripheral blood, collected on day 0 of AZD1222 vaccination. This clonotype was sampled from an adult in good health. The V gene is TRBV18, the J gene TRBJ2-1; 8 bases agree with TRBD2. The CDR3: CASSPRASGLSRGDEQFF. For the CDR3, the DNA is TGTGCCAGCTCACCAAGGGCTAGCGGGCTCTCCAGGGGAGATGAGCAGTTCTTC.